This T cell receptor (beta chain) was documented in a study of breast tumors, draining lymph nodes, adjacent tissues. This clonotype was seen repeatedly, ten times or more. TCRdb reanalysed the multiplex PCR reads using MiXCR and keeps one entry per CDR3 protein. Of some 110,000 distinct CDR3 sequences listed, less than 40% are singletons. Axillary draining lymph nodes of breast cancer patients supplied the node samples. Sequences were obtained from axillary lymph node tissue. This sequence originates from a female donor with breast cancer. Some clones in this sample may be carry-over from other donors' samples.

In nucleotides, the CDR3 is TGTGCCAGCAGCCCTAGCGGCTCCTACAATGAGCAGTTCTTC. It encodes CASSPSGSYNEQFF. This chain uses TRBV7-3 with TRBJ2-1, with 7 positions matching TRBD2. After removal of 5 bases from V and 0 bases from J, the junction contained 1 base not matched to a gene. The CDR3 is 14 amino acids. Looked up from germline, CDR1 is SGHTA and CDR2 is FQGTGA.